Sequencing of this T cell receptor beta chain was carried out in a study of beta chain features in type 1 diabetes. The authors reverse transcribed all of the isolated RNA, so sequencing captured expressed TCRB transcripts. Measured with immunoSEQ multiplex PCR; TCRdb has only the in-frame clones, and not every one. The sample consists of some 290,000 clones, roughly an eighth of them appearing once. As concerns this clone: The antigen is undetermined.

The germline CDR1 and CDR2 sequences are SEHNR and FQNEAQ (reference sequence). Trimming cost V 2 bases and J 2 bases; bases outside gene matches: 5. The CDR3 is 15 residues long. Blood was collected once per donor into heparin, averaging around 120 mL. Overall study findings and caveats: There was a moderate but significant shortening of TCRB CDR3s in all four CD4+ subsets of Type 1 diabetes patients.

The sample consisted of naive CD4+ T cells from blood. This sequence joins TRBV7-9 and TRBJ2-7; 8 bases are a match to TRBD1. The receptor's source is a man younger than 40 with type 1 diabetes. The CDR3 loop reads CASSLYQGAAYEQYF. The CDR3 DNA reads TGTGCCAGCAGCTTATATCAGGGGGCTGCCTACGAGCAGTACTTC.